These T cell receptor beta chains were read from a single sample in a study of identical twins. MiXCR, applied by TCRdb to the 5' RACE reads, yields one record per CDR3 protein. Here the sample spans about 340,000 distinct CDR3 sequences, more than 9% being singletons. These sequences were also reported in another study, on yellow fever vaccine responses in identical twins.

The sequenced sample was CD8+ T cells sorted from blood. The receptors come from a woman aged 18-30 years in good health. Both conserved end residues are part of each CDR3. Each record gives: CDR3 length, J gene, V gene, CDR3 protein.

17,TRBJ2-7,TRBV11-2,CASSFKLSGRGPYEQYF
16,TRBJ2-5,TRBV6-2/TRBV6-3,CASSYSMIAGMKTQYF
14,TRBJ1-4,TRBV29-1,CSVEDRSRREKLFF
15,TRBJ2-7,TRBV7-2,CASSSKSGSTYEQYF
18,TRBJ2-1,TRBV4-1,CASSQDFLAGGSGNEQFF
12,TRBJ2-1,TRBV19,CASSMGADEQFF
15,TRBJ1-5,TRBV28,CASRTGQLGNQPQHF
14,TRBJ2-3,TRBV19,CASSRWSGTDTQYF
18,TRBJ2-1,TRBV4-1,CASSQVGQGQSSYNEQFF
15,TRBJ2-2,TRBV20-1,CSARASGTDTGELFF
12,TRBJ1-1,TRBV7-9,CASSSPGHGAFF
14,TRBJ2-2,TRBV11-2,CASSLDGRTGELFF
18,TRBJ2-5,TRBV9,CASLPNVQRQLFQETQYF
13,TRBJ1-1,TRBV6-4,CASSDRANTEAFF
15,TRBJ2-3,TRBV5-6,CASSQGGGDTDTQYF
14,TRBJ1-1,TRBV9,CASSVVRSDTEAFF
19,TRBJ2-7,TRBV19,CASSSPLWAGDLPAYEQYF
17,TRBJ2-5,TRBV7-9,CASSLVTSGGWFETQYF
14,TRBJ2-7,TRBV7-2,CASSSRPDSYEQYF
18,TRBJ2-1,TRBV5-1,CASSPGGLAGPRRNEQFF
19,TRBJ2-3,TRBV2,CASKKRGPVWQDGADTQYF
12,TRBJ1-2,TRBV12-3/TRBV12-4,CASIGREDGYTF
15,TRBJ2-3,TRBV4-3,CASSQWAGITDTQYF
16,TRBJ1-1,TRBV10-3,CAISVSPLGGSFEAFF
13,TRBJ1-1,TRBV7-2,CASSLGWQGKAFF
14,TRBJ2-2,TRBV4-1,CASTHVKGTGELFF
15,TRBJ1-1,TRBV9,CASSTEARGDTEAFF
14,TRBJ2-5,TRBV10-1,CASSETGVEETQYF
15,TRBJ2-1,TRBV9,CASSVGSGMYNEQFF
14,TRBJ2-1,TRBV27,CASSPTQGVREQFF
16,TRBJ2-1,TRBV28,CASSLVRGGARNEQFF
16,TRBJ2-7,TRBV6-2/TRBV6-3,CASSPVGLAGGSQEHF
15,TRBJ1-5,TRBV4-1,CASSLFGQSNQPQHF
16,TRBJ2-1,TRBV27,CASSTPPRLLGNEQFF
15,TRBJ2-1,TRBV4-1,CASSQDLRAHNEQFF
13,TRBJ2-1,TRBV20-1,CSANLDREDEQFF
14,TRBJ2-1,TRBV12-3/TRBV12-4,CASKPGQGWYEQFF
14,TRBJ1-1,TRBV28,CASSLHRTGAEAFF
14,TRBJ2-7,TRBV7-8,CASSPGTVTYEQYF
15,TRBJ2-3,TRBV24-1,CATSDLTGGTDTQYF
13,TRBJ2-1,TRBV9,CASSVEPQDEQFF
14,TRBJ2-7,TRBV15,CATSRRDSTYEQYF
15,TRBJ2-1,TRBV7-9,CASSLEGGVANEQFF
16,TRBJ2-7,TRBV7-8,CASSLNRDSLSYEQYF
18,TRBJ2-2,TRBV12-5,CASGLAPIIGGDTGELFF
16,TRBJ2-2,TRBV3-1,CASSQDPKPLTGELFF
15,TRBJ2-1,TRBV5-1,CASSWAGTTSNEQFF
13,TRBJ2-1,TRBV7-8,CASVTSTYNEQFF